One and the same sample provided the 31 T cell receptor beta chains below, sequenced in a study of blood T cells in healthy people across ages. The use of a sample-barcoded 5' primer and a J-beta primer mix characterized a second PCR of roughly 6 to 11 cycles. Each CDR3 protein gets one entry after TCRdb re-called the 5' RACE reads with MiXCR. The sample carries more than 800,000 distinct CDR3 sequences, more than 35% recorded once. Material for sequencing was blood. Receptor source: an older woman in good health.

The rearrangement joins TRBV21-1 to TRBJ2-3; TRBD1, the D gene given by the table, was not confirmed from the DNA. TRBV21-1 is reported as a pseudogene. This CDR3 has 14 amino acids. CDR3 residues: CASSNPRGTDTQYF. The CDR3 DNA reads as TGTGCCAGCAGCAACCCCCGGGGCACAGATACGCAGTATTTT.

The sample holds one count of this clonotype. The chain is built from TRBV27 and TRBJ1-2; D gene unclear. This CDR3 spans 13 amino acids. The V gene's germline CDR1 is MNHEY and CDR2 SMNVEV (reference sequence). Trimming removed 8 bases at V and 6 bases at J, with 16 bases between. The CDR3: CASRHEYVDGYTF. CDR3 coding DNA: TGTGCCAGCCGCCACGAGTATGTGGATGGCTACACCTTC.

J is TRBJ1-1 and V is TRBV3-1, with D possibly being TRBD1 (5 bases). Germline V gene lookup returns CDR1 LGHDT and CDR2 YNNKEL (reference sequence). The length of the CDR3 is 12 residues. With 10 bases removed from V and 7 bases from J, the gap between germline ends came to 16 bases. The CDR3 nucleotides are TGTGCCACTCGGGACTCACAGGATGAAGCTTTCTTT. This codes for CATRDSQDEAFF.

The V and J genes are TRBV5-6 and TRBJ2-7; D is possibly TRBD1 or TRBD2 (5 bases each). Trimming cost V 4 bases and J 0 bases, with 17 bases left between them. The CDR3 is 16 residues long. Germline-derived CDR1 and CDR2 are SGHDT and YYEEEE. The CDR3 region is CASSLLGDGLSYEQYF. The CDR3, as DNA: TGTGCCAGCAGCCTGCTAGGGGACGGCCTCTCCTACGAGCAGTACTTC.

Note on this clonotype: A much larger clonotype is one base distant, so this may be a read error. Here the CDR3 DNA reads TGCAGCGTTGAAGGAGGGACTGGGGCCAACGTCCCGACTTTC. Its protein product is CSVEGGTGANVPTF. This chain links TRBV29-1 with TRBJ2-6, with D perhaps TRBD2 (6 bases). Per germline, CDR1 SQVTM and CDR2 ANQGSEA. This CDR3 has 14 amino acids.

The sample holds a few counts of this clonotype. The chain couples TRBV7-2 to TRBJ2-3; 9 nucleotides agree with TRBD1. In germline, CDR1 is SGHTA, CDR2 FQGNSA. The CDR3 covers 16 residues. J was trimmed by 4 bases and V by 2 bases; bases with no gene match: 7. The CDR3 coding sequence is TGTGCCAGCAGCTTACCCCGACAGGGGGGCTCAGATACGCAGTATTTT. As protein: CASSLPRQGGSDTQYF.

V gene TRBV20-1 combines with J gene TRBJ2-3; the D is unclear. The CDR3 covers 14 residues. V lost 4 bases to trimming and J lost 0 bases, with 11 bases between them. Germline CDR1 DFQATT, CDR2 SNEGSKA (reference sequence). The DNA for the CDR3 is TGCAGTGCTATTGGGCGGATTAGCACAGATACGCAGTATTTT. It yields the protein CSAIGRISTDTQYF.

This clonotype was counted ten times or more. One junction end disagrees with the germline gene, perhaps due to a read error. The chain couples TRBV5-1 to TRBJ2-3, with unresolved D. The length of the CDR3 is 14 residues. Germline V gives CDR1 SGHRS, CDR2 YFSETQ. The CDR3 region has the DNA TGTGCCAGCAGCTTAGTGGGAAGCACAGATACGCAGTATTTT. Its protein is CASSLVGSTDTQYF.

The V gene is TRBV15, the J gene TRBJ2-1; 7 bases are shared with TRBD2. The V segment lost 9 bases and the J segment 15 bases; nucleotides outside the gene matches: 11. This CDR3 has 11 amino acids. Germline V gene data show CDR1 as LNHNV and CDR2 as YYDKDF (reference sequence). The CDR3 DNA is TGTGCCACTCGCGCGACGCGGGAGTTGTTCTTC. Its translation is CATRATRELFF.

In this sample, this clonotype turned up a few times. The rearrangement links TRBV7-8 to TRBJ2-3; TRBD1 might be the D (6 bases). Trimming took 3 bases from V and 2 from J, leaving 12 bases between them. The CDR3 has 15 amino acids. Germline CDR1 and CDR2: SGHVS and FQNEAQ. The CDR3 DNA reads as TGTGCCAGCAGCTTTTATGAGGGGGACACAGATACGCAGTATTTT. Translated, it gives CASSFYEGDTDTQYF.

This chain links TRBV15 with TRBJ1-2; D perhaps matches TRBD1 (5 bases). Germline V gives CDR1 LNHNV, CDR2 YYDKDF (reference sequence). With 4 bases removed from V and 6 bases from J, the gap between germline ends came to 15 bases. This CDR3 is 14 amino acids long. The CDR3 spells CATSMAGRTHGYTF. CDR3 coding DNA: TGTGCCACCAGCATGGCGGGGCGTACCCATGGCTACACCTTC.

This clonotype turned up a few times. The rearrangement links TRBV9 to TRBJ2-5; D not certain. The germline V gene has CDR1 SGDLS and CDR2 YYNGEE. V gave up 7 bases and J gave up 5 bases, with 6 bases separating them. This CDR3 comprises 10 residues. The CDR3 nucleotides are TGTGCCAGCGGCGAGGAGACCCAGTACTTC. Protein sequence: CASGEETQYF.

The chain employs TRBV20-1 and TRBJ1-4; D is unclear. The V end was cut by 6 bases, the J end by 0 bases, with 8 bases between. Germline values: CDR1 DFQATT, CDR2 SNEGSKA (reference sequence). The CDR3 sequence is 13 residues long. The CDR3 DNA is TGCAGTGCGGTGGAGGCAACTAATGAAAAACTGTTTTTT. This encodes CSAVEATNEKLFF.

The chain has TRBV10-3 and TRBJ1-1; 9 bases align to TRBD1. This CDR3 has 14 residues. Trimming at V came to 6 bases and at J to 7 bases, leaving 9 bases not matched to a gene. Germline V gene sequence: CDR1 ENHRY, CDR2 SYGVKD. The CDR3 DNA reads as TGTGCCATCAGAGCACCGGGACAGGGTTTTGAAGCTTTCTTT. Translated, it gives CAIRAPGQGFEAFF.

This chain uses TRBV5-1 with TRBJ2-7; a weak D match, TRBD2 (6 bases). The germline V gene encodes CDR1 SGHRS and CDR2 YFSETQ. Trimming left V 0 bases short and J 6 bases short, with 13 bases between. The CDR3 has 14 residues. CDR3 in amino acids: CASSLGGTQREQYF. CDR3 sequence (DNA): TGCGCCAGCAGCTTGGGGGGGACTCAGCGCGAGCAGTACTTC.

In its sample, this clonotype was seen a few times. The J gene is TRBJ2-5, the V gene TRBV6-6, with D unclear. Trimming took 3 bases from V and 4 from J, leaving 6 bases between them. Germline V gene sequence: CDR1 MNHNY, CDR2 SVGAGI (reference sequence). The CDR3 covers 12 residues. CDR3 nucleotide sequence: TGTGCCAGCAGTTATTTATTAGAGACCCAGTACTTC. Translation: CASSYLLETQYF.

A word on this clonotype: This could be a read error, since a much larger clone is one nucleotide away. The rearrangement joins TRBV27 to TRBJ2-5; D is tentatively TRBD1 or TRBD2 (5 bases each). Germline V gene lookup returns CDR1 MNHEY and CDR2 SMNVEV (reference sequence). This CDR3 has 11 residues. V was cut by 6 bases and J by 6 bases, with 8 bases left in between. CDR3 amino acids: CASRGEQTQYF. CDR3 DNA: TGTGCCAGCAGGGGGGAACAGACCCAGTACTTC.

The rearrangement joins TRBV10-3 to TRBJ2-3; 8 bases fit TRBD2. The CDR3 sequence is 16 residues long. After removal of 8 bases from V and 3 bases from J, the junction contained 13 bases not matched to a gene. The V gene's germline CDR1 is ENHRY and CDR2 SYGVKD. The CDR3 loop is CAIASGTGGRTDTQYF. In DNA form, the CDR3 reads TGTGCCATCGCGAGCGGCACAGGCGGGAGGACAGATACGCAGTATTTT.

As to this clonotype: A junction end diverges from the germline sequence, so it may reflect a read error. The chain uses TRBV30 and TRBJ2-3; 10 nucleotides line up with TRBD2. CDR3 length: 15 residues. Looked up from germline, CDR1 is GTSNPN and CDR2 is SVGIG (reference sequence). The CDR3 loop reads CAWSGASGSRDTQYF. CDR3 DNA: TGTGCCTGGAGTGGGGCTAGCGGGAGCAGAGATACGCAGTATTTT.

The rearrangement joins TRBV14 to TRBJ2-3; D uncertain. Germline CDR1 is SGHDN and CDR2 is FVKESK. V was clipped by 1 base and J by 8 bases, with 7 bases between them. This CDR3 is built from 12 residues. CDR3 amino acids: CASSQGVVTQYF. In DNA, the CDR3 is TGTGCCAGCAGCCAAGGAGTGGTTACGCAGTATTTT.

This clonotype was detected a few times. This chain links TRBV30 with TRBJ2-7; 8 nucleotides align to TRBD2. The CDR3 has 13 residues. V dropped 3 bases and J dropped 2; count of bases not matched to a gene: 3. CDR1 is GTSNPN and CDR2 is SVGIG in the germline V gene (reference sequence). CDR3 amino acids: CAWSFSGTYEQYF. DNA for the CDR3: TGTGCCTGGAGCTTTAGCGGGACCTACGAGCAGTACTTC. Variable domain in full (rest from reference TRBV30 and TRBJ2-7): SQTIHQWPATLVQPVGSPLSLECTVEGTSNPNLYWYRQAAGRGLQLLFYSVGIGQISSEVPQNLSASRPQDRQFILSSKKLLLSDSGFYLCAWSFSGTYEQYFGPGTRLTVT.

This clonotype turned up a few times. CDR3 DNA: TGCAGCGTTGCGAACAGGGGAAGAGACTATGGCTACACCTTC. It specifies CSVANRGRDYGYTF. The rearrangement joins TRBV29-1 to TRBJ1-2; 7 bases fit TRBD1. Germline V gene data show CDR1 as SQVTM and CDR2 as ANQGSEA. The CDR3 is made up of 14 amino acids. V shed 4 bases, J shed 3 bases, and the junction held 8 bases outside the gene matches.

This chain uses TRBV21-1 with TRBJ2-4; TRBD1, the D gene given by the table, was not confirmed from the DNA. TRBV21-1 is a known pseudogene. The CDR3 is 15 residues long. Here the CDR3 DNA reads TGTGCCAGCAGCAAACCGGGGCGGGGAACGGACATTCAGTACTTC. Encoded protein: CASSKPGRGTDIQYF.

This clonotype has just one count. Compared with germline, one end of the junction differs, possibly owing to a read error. The CDR3 DNA sequence: TGCGCCAGCAGCTGGGACAGGTCGAACACTGGAGCTTTCTTT. Translated, it gives CASSWDRSNTGAFF. V usage is TRBV5-1 and J usage is TRBJ1-1; 8 bases agree with TRBD1. This CDR3 is built from 14 residues. Germline V gene lookup returns CDR1 SGHRS and CDR2 YFSETQ.

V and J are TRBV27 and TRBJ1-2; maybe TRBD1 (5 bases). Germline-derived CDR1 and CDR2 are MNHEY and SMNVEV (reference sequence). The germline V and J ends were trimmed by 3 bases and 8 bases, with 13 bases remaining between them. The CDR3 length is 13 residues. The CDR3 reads CASSFPLGAGYTF. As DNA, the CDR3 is TGTGCCAGCAGTTTCCCGCTCGGGGCCGGCTACACCTTC.

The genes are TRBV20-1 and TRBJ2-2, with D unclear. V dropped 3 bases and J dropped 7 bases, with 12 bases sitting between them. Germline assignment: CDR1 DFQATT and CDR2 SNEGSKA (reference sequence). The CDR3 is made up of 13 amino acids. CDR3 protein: CSAREMYFGELFF. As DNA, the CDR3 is TGCAGTGCTAGGGAAATGTACTTCGGGGAGCTGTTTTTT.

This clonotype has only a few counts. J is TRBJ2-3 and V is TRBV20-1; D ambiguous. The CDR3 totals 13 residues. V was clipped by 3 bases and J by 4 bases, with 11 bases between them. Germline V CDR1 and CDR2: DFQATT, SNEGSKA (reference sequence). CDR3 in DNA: TGCAGTGCTAGTCGGCAATACTCAGATACGCAGTATTTT. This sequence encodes CSASRQYSDTQYF.

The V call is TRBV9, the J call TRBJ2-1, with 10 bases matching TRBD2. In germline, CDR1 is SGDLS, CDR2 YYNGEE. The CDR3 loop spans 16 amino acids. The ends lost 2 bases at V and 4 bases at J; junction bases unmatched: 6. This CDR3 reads CASSVRGTSAYNEQFF. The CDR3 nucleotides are TGTGCCAGCAGCGTCCGGGGGACTAGCGCTTACAATGAGCAGTTCTTC.

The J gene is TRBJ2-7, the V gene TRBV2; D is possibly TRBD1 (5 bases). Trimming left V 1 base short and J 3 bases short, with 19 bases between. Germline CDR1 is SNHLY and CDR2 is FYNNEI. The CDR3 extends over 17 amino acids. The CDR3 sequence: CASSEDDLVRASYEQYF. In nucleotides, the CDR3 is TGTGCCAGCAGTGAAGATGATTTGGTCAGGGCTAGCTACGAGCAGTACTTC.

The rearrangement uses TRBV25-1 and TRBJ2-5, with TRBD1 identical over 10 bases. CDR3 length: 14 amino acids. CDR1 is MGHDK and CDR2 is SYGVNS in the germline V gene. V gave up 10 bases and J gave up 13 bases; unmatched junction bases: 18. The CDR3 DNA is TGTGCCACCGGGGGGTTGACAGGGGGCGCAGACACGTACTTC. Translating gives CATGGLTGGADTYF.

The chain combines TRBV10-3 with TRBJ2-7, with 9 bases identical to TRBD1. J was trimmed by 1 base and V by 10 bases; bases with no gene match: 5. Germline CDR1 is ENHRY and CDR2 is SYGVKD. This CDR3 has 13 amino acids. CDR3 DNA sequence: TGTGCCAGCGGACAGGGGATTTCCTACGAGCAGTACTTC. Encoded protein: CASGQGISYEQYF.